This entry lists 23 T cell receptor beta chains sequenced from one sample in a study of T cell changes during pregnancy in multiple sclerosis (dated by TCRdb to the late 2010s). Libraries were constructed by the immunoSEQ multiplex PCR assay. TCRdb carries this immuneACCESS record with in-frame sequences only. Its versions omit some clonotypes, under half of them owing to an unresolved V gene in the studies checked, with the rest unexplained. Across this sample there are nearly 110,000 clones, with under 95% seen only once. About 1.5% of the sample rests with the top ten. The sequenced sample was peripheral blood, obtained before pregnancy. Receptors were obtained from a female donor with multiple sclerosis, enrolled in a pregnancy study.

This chain uses TRBV12-5 with TRBJ1-1; D might be TRBD1 (6 bases). Between the trimmed V and J ends, which lost 1 base and 2 bases, there was a span of 8 bases. In germline, CDR1 is LGHNT, CDR2 FRNRAP. The CDR3 totals 14 residues. The CDR3 reads CASGLAQGNTEAFF. The CDR3 DNA sequence: TGTGCTAGTGGTTTGGCACAGGGAAACACTGAAGCTTTCTTT.

The chain combines TRBV7-8 with TRBJ2-7, with 10 bases that match TRBD2. This CDR3 is built from 17 residues. CDR1 and CDR2 (germline): SGHVS, FQNEAQ. Unmatched junction bases numbered 11, after V lost 4 bases and J lost 2 bases. The CDR3 DNA is TGTGCCAGCAGCTGGTCGTCTAGCGGGAGTTCTACCTACGAGCAGTACTTC. Amino acid sequence: CASSWSSSGSSTYEQYF. Full variable domain (missing parts from reference TRBV7-8 and TRBJ2-7): GAGVSQSPRYKVAKRGQDVALRCDPISGHVSLFWYQQALGQGPEFLTYFQNEAQLDKSGLPSDRFFAERPEGSVSTLKIQRTQQEDSAVYLCASSWSSSGSSTYEQYFGPGTRLTVT.

The genes are TRBV7-2 and TRBJ1-1; D not resolved. V dropped 2 bases and J dropped 1 base, with 11 bases sitting between them. The length of the CDR3 is 15 residues. Germline V lookup: CDR1 SGHTA, CDR2 FQGNSA. CDR3 in DNA: TGTGCCAGCAGCTTATTGGTCACCGGGAACACTGAAGCTTTCTTT. This translates into CASSLLVTGNTEAFF.

V gene TRBV18 combines with J gene TRBJ2-3; 8 bases align to TRBD1. CDR1 and CDR2 from the germline V gene are KGHSH and LQKENI. V lost 2 bases, J lost 2 bases, and 3 bases stayed unmatched. This CDR3 has 15 residues. The DNA for the CDR3 is TGTGCCAGCTCACCAGGACAGGGAGTCACAGATACGCAGTATTTT. Translated: CASSPGQGVTDTQYF.

This chain connects TRBV5-4 to TRBJ2-1; TRBD2 matches 9 bases. The V segment lost 4 bases and the J segment 8 bases; nucleotides outside the gene matches: 13. The CDR3 is 16 amino acids. Germline assignment: CDR1 SGHNT and CDR2 YYREEE (reference sequence). In nucleotides, the CDR3 is TGTGCCAGCAGCACGGGGGGGGCGGGAGGGCTTGATGAGCAGTTCTTC. Its translation: CASSTGGAGGLDEQFF.

The rearrangement links TRBV28 to TRBJ2-7; maybe TRBD1 (6 bases). The length of the CDR3 is 16 residues. The V end lost 5 bases, the J end lost 0 bases, and 17 bases lay between the germline ends. Germline CDR1 is MDHEN and CDR2 is SYDVKM. The CDR3 nucleotides read TGTGCCAGCAGTCCCCCGGACAGTAGGAGCTCCTACGAGCAGTACTTC. This translates into CASSPPDSRSSYEQYF.

In DNA form, the CDR3 reads TGTGCCAGTATGACGCGGGGGATTAGGAATGAGCAGTTCTTC. Protein product: CASMTRGIRNEQFF. The rearrangement joins TRBV19 to TRBJ2-1, with TRBD2 matching over 7 bases. The CDR3 loop spans 14 amino acids. J gave up 7 bases and V 7 bases, and 10 bases lay outside the gene matches. The germline V gene encodes CDR1 LNHDA and CDR2 SQIVND (reference sequence).

V is TRBV7-6 and J is TRBJ2-7, with unresolved D. Between the trimmed V and J ends, which lost 0 bases and 3 bases, there was a span of 6 bases. Germline loops: CDR1 SGHVS, CDR2 FNYEAQ. CDR3 length equals 13 residues. CDR3 in DNA: TGTGCCAGCAGCTTAGCGCCCTACTACGAGCAGTACTTC. It yields the protein CASSLAPYYEQYF.

The chain links TRBV7-2 to TRBJ2-2; D remains unclear. The CDR3 totals 14 residues. Germline CDR1 SGHTA, CDR2 FQGNSA. V lost 6 bases to trimming and J lost 1 base, with 9 bases between them. CDR3 sequence reads: CASSPNRNTGELFF. The CDR3 DNA reads TGTGCCAGCAGTCCGAACAGGAACACCGGGGAGCTGTTTTTT. Based on the CDR3 plus reference TRBV7-2 and TRBJ2-2, the full variable domain is GAGVSQSPSNKVTEKGKDVELRCDPISGHTALYWYRQSLGQGLEFLIYFQGNSAPDKSGLPSDRFSAERTGGSVSTLTIQRTQQEDSAVYLCASSPNRNTGELFFGEGSRLTVL.

This chain's CDR3 is CASKEQTNMNTEAFF. The CDR3 coding sequence is TGTGCCAGCAAGGAACAGACCAACATGAACACTGAAGCTTTCTTT. The V gene is TRBV28, the J gene TRBJ1-1; no clear D. The CDR3 has 15 amino acids. V lost 7 bases, J lost 0 bases, and 15 bases lay in between. The V gene's germline CDR1 is MDHEN and CDR2 SYDVKM.

As regards this clone: This CDR3 is also generated by other DNA sequences in the sample. The rearrangement links TRBV2 to TRBJ1-1; D perhaps matches TRBD1 (6 bases). Trimming took off 5 bases at V and 0 bases at J, with 16 bases between the two ends. Germline V gene data show CDR1 as SNHLY and CDR2 as FYNNEI. This CDR3 spans 16 amino acids. DNA of the CDR3: TGTGCCAGCAGTAAGGACGGGACACCATTGAACACTGAAGCTTTCTTT. It yields the protein CASSKDGTPLNTEAFF.

This chain links TRBV19 with TRBJ1-6, with 7 positions matching TRBD1. The CDR3 contains 16 residues. V lost 6 bases, J lost 0 bases, and 5 bases stayed unmatched. Germline loops: CDR1 LNHDA, CDR2 SQIVND (reference sequence). CDR3 nucleotides: TGTGCCAGTAGAACGACAGGGAGCTCCTATAATTCACCCCTCCACTTT. It yields the protein CASRTTGSSYNSPLHF.

The chain is built from TRBV6-1 and TRBJ2-7; the D is unclear. V lost 7 bases, J lost 4 bases, and 11 bases lay in between. This CDR3 has 12 residues. The germline CDR1 and CDR2 sequences are MNHNS and SASEGT. The CDR3 DNA reads TGTGCCAGCAACGGAGAATCATACGAGCAGTACTTC. Residues: CASNGESYEQYF.

V is TRBV5-6 and J is TRBJ1-1; unclear D gene. V shed 1 base and J shed 2 bases, with 6 bases lying between them. Germline V gene sequence: CDR1 SGHDT, CDR2 YYEEEE. The CDR3 extends over 13 amino acids. The CDR3 is CASSLRVNTEAFF. CDR3 nucleotides: TGTGCCAGCAGCTTGCGGGTAAACACTGAAGCTTTCTTT.

This chain uses TRBV6-4 with TRBJ2-1, with 8 bases lining up with TRBD2. The CDR3 runs 13 residues. Looked up from germline, CDR1 is MRHNA and CDR2 is SNTAGT. Trimming took 0 bases from V and 15 from J; bases not matched to a gene: 7. The CDR3 loop is CASSDSLSGSLFF. In DNA, the CDR3 is TGTGCCAGCAGTGACTCTTTGAGCGGGAGTTTGTTCTTC.

This chain links TRBV6-6 with TRBJ1-3, with a weak D call TRBD1 (6 bases). The V gene's germline CDR1 is MNHNY and CDR2 SVGAGI (reference sequence). V lost 7 bases and J lost 4, with 8 bases in between. The CDR3 extends over 12 amino acids. CDR3 DNA: TGTGCCAGCAACGGACAGGGAAACACCATATATTTT. Translation: CASNGQGNTIYF.

Only one count was recorded for this clone. The chain uses TRBV28 and TRBJ2-7; 11 bases align to TRBD2. This CDR3 contains 18 residues. The V and J ends lost 6 bases and 0 bases, in that order; junction bases with no gene match: 13. CDR1 is MDHEN and CDR2 is SYDVKM in the germline V gene. This CDR3 reads CASSTRGTSGGSSYEQYF. The CDR3 region has the DNA TGTGCCAGCAGCACCCGGGGGACTAGCGGAGGGAGCTCCTACGAGCAGTACTTC.

J is TRBJ2-5 and V is TRBV20-1; TRBD2 might be the D (6 bases). Germline CDR1 reads DFQATT; CDR2 reads SNEGSKA (reference sequence). CDR3 length: 9 residues. V shed 6 bases and J shed 8 bases, with 7 bases lying between them. This CDR3 reads CSAGTTQYF. The DNA for the CDR3 is TGCAGTGCGGGGACTACCCAGTACTTC.

J is TRBJ1-1 and V is TRBV7-3, with 7 bases fitting TRBD1. Germline V CDR1 and CDR2: SGHTA, FQGTGA. The CDR3 runs to 13 residues. V lost 5 bases, J lost 3 bases, and 3 bases stayed unmatched. The CDR3 reads CASSPTGDTEAFF. In DNA form, the CDR3 reads TGTGCCAGCAGCCCAACAGGGGACACTGAAGCTTTCTTT.

In this sample, this clone turned up a few times. The J gene is TRBJ1-3, the V gene TRBV20-1; no clear D. Trimming left V 5 bases short and J 4 bases short, with 6 bases between. In germline, CDR1 is DFQATT, CDR2 SNEGSKA (reference sequence). The CDR3 has 11 residues. The DNA of the CDR3 is TGCAGTGCTTTCGGGGGAAACACCATATATTTT. Amino acid sequence: CSAFGGNTIYF.

The CDR3 sequence is CAISVSFGGEGTGELFF. The CDR3, as DNA: TGTGCCATCAGTGTATCTTTCGGAGGGGAAGGCACCGGGGAGCTGTTTTTT. The V call is TRBV10-3, the J call TRBJ2-2, with D tentatively TRBD2 (6 bases). The CDR3 runs 17 residues. Per germline, CDR1 ENHRY and CDR2 SYGVKD. Trimming took 4 bases from V and 4 from J, leaving 19 bases between them.

V is TRBV7-6 and J is TRBJ2-3, with TRBD2 matching 10 bases. The CDR3 extends over 17 amino acids. The germline CDR1 and CDR2 sequences are SGHVS and FNYEAQ. Trimming cost V 3 bases and J 2 bases; bases outside gene matches: 8. CDR3 amino acids: CASSLGLAGGFTDTQYF. As DNA, the CDR3 is TGTGCCAGCAGCTTGGGCTTAGCGGGAGGATTCACAGATACGCAGTATTTT. The variable domain in full, with the rest retrieved from reference TRBV7-6 and TRBJ2-3, is GAGVSQSPRYKVTKRGQDVALRCDPISGHVSLYWYRQALGQGPEFLTYFNYEAQQDKSGLPNDRFSAERPEGSISTLTIQRTEQRDSAMYRCASSLGLAGGFTDTQYFGPGTRLTVL.

V and J are TRBV28 and TRBJ2-5; 7 nucleotides align to TRBD2. The V gene end was trimmed by 6 bases and the J gene end by 4 bases; junction bases not matched to a gene: 5. The CDR3 loop spans 13 amino acids. Germline CDR1 and CDR2: MDHEN and SYDVKM. The CDR3 sequence: CASRAASGETQYF. CDR3 bases: TGTGCCAGCAGGGCAGCTAGCGGAGAGACCCAGTACTTC. The entire variable domain, with the rest obtained from reference TRBV28 and TRBJ2-5, is as follows: DVKVTQSSRYLVKRTGEKVFLECVQDMDHENMFWYRQDPGLGLRLIYFSYDVKMKEKGDIPEGYSVSREKKERFSLILESASTNQTSMYLCASRAASGETQYFGPGTRLLVL.